The source of this TCR beta chain is a study of shared clonotypes between healthy human individuals. Study background: Donors consisted of two women and a few men between 18 and 49.

This table comes from immunoSEQ multiplex PCR, and its TCRdb copy is limited to in-frame clones, with some not included. The table shows over a million clones, with 98% occurring only once. Points on this clone: Its cognate antigen is unknown.

Study results and limitations: Non-shared clonotypes showed lower generation probabilities than clonotypes common to all four donors.

V dropped 4 bases and J dropped 4 bases, with 7 bases sitting between them. The CDR3 contains 13 residues. Germline V CDR1 and CDR2: MNHNS, SASEGT. The chain recombines TRBV6-1 with TRBJ2-2; D is perhaps TRBD1 or TRBD2 (5 bases each). The TCR was taken from a man aged 25-45 years in good health. The material sequenced was naive CD4+ T cells sorted from blood. Subset denoted: CD45RA+ positively selected. This CDR3 reads CASSAGPTGELFF. As DNA, the CDR3 is TGTGCCAGCAGTGCGGGACCCACCGGGGAGCTGTTTTTT.